The text below deals with one TCR beta chain. Its antigen is not known. The sample comes from a study of blood T cells in healthy people across ages. Study context: Capturing about one barcoded beta molecule per two T cells was achieved by template switching.

Whole-study results and caveats: Possibly confounding the expanded clonotype changes was the fact that donor CMV status was unknown.

Using a J-beta primer mix together with a sample-barcoded 5' primer, a second PCR was run for roughly 6 to 12 cycles. Every cDNA molecule bore a tag from a template-switch adaptor containing 12 random nucleotides. Every sample gave at least 3 million paired-end reads containing CDR3. TCRdb analysed the 5' RACE reads with MiXCR anew, one entry per CDR3 protein. Among about 780,000 distinct CDR3 sequences listed, about 42% were seen once. The receptor was isolated from an elderly man in good health. The sequenced sample consisted of blood.

The CDR3 loop is CASSPGGRLNTGELFF. The DNA of the CDR3 is TGTGCCAGCTCACCAGGAGGGCGGCTGAACACCGGGGAGCTGTTTTTT. The chain links TRBV18 to TRBJ2-2, with a weak D call TRBD2 (6 bases). Germline-derived CDR1 and CDR2 are KGHSH and LQKENI. Trimming stripped 2 bases from V and 1 base from J, with 11 bases between. This CDR3 comprises 16 residues. Full variable domain (remainder filled in from reference TRBV18 and TRBJ2-2): NAGVMQNPRHLVRRRGQEARLRCSPMKGHSHVYWYRQLPEEGLKFMVYLQKENIIDESGMPKERFSAEFPKEGPSILRIQQVVRGDSAAYFCASSPGGRLNTGELFFGEGSRLTVL.